These 19 T cell receptor beta chains came from one sample sequenced in a study of cytomegalovirus exposure and HLA in healthy donors. It was with 60 Vbeta and 13 Jbeta primers that the PCR ran. Using immunoSEQ multiplex PCR, the repertoire was profiled, and TCRdb retains in-frame clones only, with some absent. This sample carries about 67,000 clones, 78% of them seen once, and the ten largest clones take approximately 9.9%. Sequenced sample: PBMCs. These receptors all come from a man aged 35 to 55 in good health and CMV-seronegative.

The chain employs TRBV29-1 and TRBJ1-1; TRBD1 matches 9 bases. This CDR3 region has 16 residues. Per the germline V gene, CDR1 is SQVTM and CDR2 is ANQGSEA. V lost 1 base and J lost 0; bases outside the gene matches: 6. This CDR3 reads CSVEGDRATVNTEAFF. The CDR3 coding sequence is TGCAGCGTTGAAGGGGACAGGGCCACCGTGAACACTGAAGCTTTCTTT.

This chain joins TRBV7-3 and TRBJ1-1; 7 bases are a match to TRBD1. The CDR3 is 12 residues long. CDR1 SGHTA and CDR2 FQGTGA come from the germline V gene. Trimming at V came to 5 bases and at J to 7 bases, leaving 4 bases not matched to a gene. The CDR3 bases are TGTGCCAGCAGCAGACAGGGAGGTGAAGCTTTCTTT. This translates into CASSRQGGEAFF.

The rearrangement uses TRBV6-5 and TRBJ1-6; possibly TRBD1 for D (6 bases). Germline V lookup: CDR1 MNHEY, CDR2 SVGAGI. The ends were cut back, 4 bases at V and 6 bases at J, with 10 bases in the middle. The length of the CDR3 is 14 residues. CDR3 sequence: CASSLAGVNSPLHF. DNA of the CDR3: TGTGCCAGCAGTTTAGCAGGGGTTAATTCACCCCTCCACTTT.

This rearrangement joins TRBV7-8 to TRBJ2-7; 12 positions agree with TRBD2. The CDR3 runs 17 residues. V was pared by 5 bases and J by 0 bases, with 8 bases of the junction left unmatched. Germline lookup yields CDR1 SGHVS and CDR2 FQNEAQ. The CDR3 DNA follows: TGTGCCAGCAGCCAAGGGACTAGCGGGCTGAGCTCCTACGAGCAGTACTTC. Encoded protein: CASSQGTSGLSSYEQYF.

V gene TRBV15 combines with J gene TRBJ2-4; weak D call: TRBD1 (5 bases). This CDR3 region has 15 residues. CDR1 is LNHNV, CDR2 YYDKDF, per germline (reference sequence). The V gene lost 5 bases and the J gene lost 3 bases, with 14 bases spanning the gap. CDR3 DNA sequence: TGTGCCACCAGCCCCTCCCCAGGGAACAAAAACATTCAGTACTTC. This sequence encodes CATSPSPGNKNIQYF.

V and J are TRBV7-2 and TRBJ1-1; D gene ambiguous. V lost 0 bases and J 1 base, leaving 6 bases between the germline ends. CDR1 and CDR2 from the germline V gene are SGHTA and FQGNSA. The length of the CDR3 is 14 residues. This chain's CDR3 is CASSLAASNTEAFF. DNA of the CDR3: TGTGCCAGCAGCTTAGCAGCTTCGAACACTGAAGCTTTCTTT.

The gene calls are TRBV7-2 and TRBJ2-3, with D tentatively TRBD2 (7 bases). Germline assignment: CDR1 SGHTA and CDR2 FQGNSA. The V end was cut by 5 bases, the J end by 1 base, with 13 bases between. The CDR3 is 15 residues long. The CDR3 protein is CASSTRGGRTDTQYF. The CDR3 DNA sequence: TGTGCCAGCAGCACTCGCGGGGGCCGCACAGATACGCAGTATTTT.

The rearrangement links TRBV5-1 to TRBJ2-5; maybe TRBD2 (6 bases). The CDR3 is 14 residues long. The V gene's germline CDR1 is SGHRS and CDR2 YFSETQ. V was cut by 4 bases and J by 3 bases, with 13 bases left in between. CDR3 DNA: TGCGCCAGCAGCATAGGCGGGGCGGAAGAGACCCAGTACTTC. This encodes CASSIGGAEETQYF.

V and J are TRBV4-2 and TRBJ2-5, with D possibly being TRBD1 (5 bases). TRBJ2-7 explains the end of the DNA better; the J call may be wrong. Germline V CDR1 and CDR2: LGHNA, YNFKEQ. This CDR3 comprises 15 residues. CDR3 sequence (DNA): TGTGCCAGCAGCCAAGCGCGGCAGGGTAGAGGCGAGCAGTACTTC. Translation gives CASSQARQGRGEQYF.

V usage is TRBV5-1 and J usage is TRBJ2-3; the match to TRBD1 covers 7 bases. Trimming cost V 3 bases and J 6 bases; bases outside gene matches: 10. This CDR3 contains 15 residues. In germline, CDR1 is SGHRS, CDR2 YFSETQ. The CDR3 sequence is CASSYTGVMGDTQYF. The CDR3 DNA sequence: TGCGCCAGCAGCTATACAGGGGTCATGGGGGATACGCAGTATTTT.

The chain employs TRBV6-5 and TRBJ1-5, with D possibly matching TRBD1 (5 bases). Germline-derived CDR1 and CDR2 are MNHEY and SVGAGI. V lost 0 bases and J lost 1, with 10 bases in between. The CDR3 loop spans 16 amino acids. The CDR3 is CASSYSRGGSNQPQHF. The DNA of the CDR3 is TGTGCCAGCAGTTACTCAAGGGGAGGGAGCAATCAGCCCCAGCATTTT.

This clone showed up just a few times. This chain uses TRBV2 with TRBJ2-1; TRBD1 matches 9 bases. This CDR3 is built from 13 residues. The V and J ends lost 5 bases and 8 bases, in that order; junction bases with no gene match: 4. CDR1 and CDR2 from the germline V gene are SNHLY and FYNNEI. CDR3 in amino acids: CASSRDRVHEQFF. CDR3 sequence (DNA): TGTGCCAGCAGTCGGGACAGGGTCCATGAGCAGTTCTTC.

The rearrangement links TRBV25-1 to TRBJ2-7; possibly TRBD1 for D (6 bases). The CDR3 loop spans 15 amino acids. Germline values: CDR1 MGHDK, CDR2 SYGVNS. V gave up 5 bases and J gave up 3 bases, with 17 bases separating them. The DNA of the CDR3 is TGTGCCAGCAGTTCGTCCGGGACACCTGTCTACGAGCAGTACTTC. Amino acid sequence: CASSSSGTPVYEQYF.

A single count supports this clone. The J gene is TRBJ2-1, the V gene TRBV7-6; TRBD2 matches at 9 bases. V shed 5 bases, J shed 9 bases, and the junction held 14 bases outside the gene matches. The CDR3 sequence is 16 residues long. The germline V gene has CDR1 SGHVS and CDR2 FNYEAQ. This chain's CDR3 is CASSAIAGVAWVEQFF. For the CDR3, the DNA is TGTGCCAGCAGCGCAATAGCGGGAGTTGCCTGGGTTGAGCAGTTCTTC. The full variable domain, its missing parts supplied by reference TRBV7-6 and TRBJ2-1, is GAGVSQSPRYKVTKRGQDVALRCDPISGHVSLYWYRQALGQGPEFLTYFNYEAQQDKSGLPNDRFSAERPEGSISTLTIQRTEQRDSAMYRCASSAIAGVAWVEQFFGPGTRLTVL.

The chain combines TRBV29-1 with TRBJ2-7, with 8 bases that match TRBD2. The V gene end was trimmed by 6 bases and the J gene end by 7 bases; junction bases not matched to a gene: 11. CDR3 length equals 13 residues. CDR1 and CDR2 from the germline V gene are SQVTM and ANQGSEA. This CDR3 is CSVITGLGWEQYF. Here the CDR3 DNA reads TGCAGCGTCATTACGGGACTAGGGTGGGAGCAGTACTTC.

This clone came up a few times. V and J are TRBV7-2 and TRBJ1-1; D gene ambiguous. Germline V CDR1 and CDR2: SGHTA, FQGNSA. V shed 7 bases and J shed 4 bases, with 13 bases lying between them. The CDR3 spans 13 residues. The CDR3 DNA reads as TGTGCCAGCACCCCGGGGTCCAGCACTGAAGCTTTCTTT. Protein sequence: CASTPGSSTEAFF.

The chain employs TRBV6-4 and TRBJ2-1, with D possibly TRBD2 on 5 matching bases. Germline V CDR1 and CDR2: MRHNA, SNTAGT. V shed 0 bases and J shed 7 bases, with 10 bases lying between them. The CDR3 contains 14 residues. CDR3 region: CASSDSWEHNEQFF. In DNA form, the CDR3 reads TGTGCCAGCAGTGACTCATGGGAGCATAATGAGCAGTTCTTC.

The CDR3 here is CASSFGLAGDTQYF. CDR3 DNA sequence: TGTGCCAGCAGCTTCGGACTAGCGGGAGATACGCAGTATTTT. This chain connects TRBV28 to TRBJ2-3; TRBD2 matches 11 bases. Germline V gene sequence: CDR1 MDHEN, CDR2 SYDVKM. Germline trimming cut 6 bases from V and 5 bases from J; bases unmatched to any gene: 4. The CDR3 length is 14 residues.

CDR3 in DNA: TGTGCCAGTCGGAGGCAGGGGGGTGAGACCCAGTACTTC. This translates into CASRRQGGETQYF. The gene calls are TRBV6-1 and TRBJ2-5; D may be TRBD1 (7 bases). CDR1 is MNHNS and CDR2 is SASEGT in the germline V gene. CDR3 length equals 13 residues. V lost 9 bases, J lost 5 bases, and 16 bases lay in between.